Following are 4 T cell receptor beta chains from one sample sequenced in a study of T cell changes during pregnancy in multiple sclerosis. Repertoires were generated with immunoSEQ multiplex PCR, while TCRdb's copy carries only in-frame clones and drops some. Among around 56,000 clones listed, 75% to 95% were seen once. Here the sequenced sample was peripheral blood, taken in the first trimester of pregnancy. The receptors shown here come from a female donor in good health, enrolled as a control in a pregnancy study.

CDR3 in DNA: TGTGCTAGTGGGCGGGACAGCTACGAGCAGTACTTC. Amino acid sequence: CASGRDSYEQYF. The gene calls are TRBV12-5 and TRBJ2-7, with a tentative D call TRBD1 (7 bases). V shed 6 bases and J shed 3 bases, with 9 bases lying between them. Germline loops: CDR1 LGHNT, CDR2 FRNRAP. This CDR3 is built from 12 residues.

The V gene is TRBV13, the J gene TRBJ2-3; 9 bases line up with TRBD2. This CDR3 contains 17 residues. Germline CDR1 reads PRHDT; CDR2 reads FYEKMQ (reference sequence). The J segment lost 0 bases and the V segment lost 5 bases, leaving 9 bases of the junction unmatched. The CDR3 coding sequence is TGTGCCAGCAGCCCCCGGCTAGCGGGGAGGAGCACAGATACGCAGTATTTT. Its protein is CASSPRLAGRSTDTQYF.

The chain recombines TRBV6-6 with TRBJ2-7, with 8 positions matching TRBD2. The germline V gene has CDR1 MNHNY and CDR2 SVGAGI (reference sequence). The V and J ends lost 7 bases and 3 bases, in that order; junction bases with no gene match: 5. This CDR3 has 13 amino acids. CDR3 in DNA: TGTGCCAGCACCTCTCGGGGGGGCTACGAGCAGTACTTC. It yields the protein CASTSRGGYEQYF.

The chain uses TRBV15 and TRBJ2-7, with TRBD2 matching 16 bases. Trimming removed 5 bases from V and 5 bases from J; junction bases left unmatched: 3. The CDR3 spans 15 residues. In germline, CDR1 is LNHNV, CDR2 YYDKDF (reference sequence). Written as DNA, the CDR3 is TGTGCCACCAGCGGGGGACTAGCGGGAGGGCACGAGCAGTACTTC. It specifies CATSGGLAGGHEQYF.